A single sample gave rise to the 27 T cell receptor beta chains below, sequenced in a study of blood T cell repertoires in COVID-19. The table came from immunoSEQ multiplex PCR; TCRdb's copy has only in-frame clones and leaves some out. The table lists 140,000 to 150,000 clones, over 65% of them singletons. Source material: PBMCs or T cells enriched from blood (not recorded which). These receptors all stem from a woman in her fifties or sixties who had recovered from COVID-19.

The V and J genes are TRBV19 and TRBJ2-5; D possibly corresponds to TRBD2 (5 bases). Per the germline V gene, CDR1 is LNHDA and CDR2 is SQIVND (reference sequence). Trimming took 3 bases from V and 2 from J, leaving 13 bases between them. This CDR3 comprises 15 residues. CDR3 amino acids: CASSIWESKQETQYF. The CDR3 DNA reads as TGTGCCAGTAGTATCTGGGAGTCGAAGCAAGAGACCCAGTACTTC.

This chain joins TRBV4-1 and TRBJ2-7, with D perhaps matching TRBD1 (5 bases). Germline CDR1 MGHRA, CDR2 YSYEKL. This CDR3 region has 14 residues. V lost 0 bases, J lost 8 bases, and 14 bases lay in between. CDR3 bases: TGCGCCAGCAGCCAAGATCTTACAGGACGAAAGCAGTACTTC. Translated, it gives CASSQDLTGRKQYF.

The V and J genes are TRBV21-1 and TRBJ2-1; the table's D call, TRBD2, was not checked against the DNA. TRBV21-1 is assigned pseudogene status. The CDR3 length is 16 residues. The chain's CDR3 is CASRKPRGGGQLEQFF. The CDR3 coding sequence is TGTGCCAGCAGAAAACCCCGGGGGGGCGGACAGCTTGAGCAGTTCTTC.

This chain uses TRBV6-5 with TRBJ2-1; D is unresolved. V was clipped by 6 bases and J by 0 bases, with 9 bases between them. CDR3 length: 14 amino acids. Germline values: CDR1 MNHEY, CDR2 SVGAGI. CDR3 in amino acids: CASRYSSSYNEQFF. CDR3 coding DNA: TGTGCCAGCAGGTACAGTAGCTCCTACAATGAGCAGTTCTTC.

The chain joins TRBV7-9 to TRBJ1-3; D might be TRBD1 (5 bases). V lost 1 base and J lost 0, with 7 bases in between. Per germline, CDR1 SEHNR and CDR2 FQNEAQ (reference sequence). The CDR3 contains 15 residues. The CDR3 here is CASSLETVSGNTIYF. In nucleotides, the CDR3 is TGTGCCAGCAGCTTAGAGACAGTCTCTGGAAACACCATATATTTT.

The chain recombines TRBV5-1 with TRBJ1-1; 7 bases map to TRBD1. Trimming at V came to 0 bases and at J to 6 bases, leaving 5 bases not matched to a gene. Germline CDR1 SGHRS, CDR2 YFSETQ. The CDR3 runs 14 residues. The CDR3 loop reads CASSLVPGGSEAFF. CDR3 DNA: TGCGCCAGCAGCTTGGTGCCAGGGGGATCTGAAGCTTTCTTT.

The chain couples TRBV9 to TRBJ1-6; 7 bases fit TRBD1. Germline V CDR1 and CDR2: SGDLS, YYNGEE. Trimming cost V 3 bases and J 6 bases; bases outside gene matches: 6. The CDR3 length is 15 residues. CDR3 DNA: TGTGCCAGCAGCGCCCGGACAGGCTTTAATTCACCCCTCCACTTT. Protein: CASSARTGFNSPLHF.

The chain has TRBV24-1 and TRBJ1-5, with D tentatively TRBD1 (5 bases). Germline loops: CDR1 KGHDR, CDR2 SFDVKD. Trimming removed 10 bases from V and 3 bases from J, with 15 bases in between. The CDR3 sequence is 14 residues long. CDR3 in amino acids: CATGEGKVNQPQHF. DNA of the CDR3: TGTGCCACTGGGGAGGGGAAAGTCAATCAGCCCCAGCATTTT.

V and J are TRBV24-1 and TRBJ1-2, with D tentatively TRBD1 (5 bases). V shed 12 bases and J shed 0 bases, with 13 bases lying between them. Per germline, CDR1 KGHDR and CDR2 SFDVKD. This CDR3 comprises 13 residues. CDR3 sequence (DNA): TGTGCCTCTTCCAGGGAAGCTAACTATGGCTACACCTTC. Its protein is CASSREANYGYTF.

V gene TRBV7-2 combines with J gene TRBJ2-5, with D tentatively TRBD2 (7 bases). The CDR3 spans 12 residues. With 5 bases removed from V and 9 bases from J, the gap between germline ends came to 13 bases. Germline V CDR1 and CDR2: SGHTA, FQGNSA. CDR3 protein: CASSKGGEAQYF. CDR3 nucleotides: TGTGCCAGCAGCAAGGGGGGGGAGGCCCAGTACTTC.

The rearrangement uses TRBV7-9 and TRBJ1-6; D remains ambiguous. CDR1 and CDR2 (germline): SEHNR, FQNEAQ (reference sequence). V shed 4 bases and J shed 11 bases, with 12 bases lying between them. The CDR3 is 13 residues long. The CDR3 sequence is CASSSIGDTPLHF. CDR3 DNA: TGTGCCAGCAGCTCAATAGGAGATACACCCCTCCACTTT.

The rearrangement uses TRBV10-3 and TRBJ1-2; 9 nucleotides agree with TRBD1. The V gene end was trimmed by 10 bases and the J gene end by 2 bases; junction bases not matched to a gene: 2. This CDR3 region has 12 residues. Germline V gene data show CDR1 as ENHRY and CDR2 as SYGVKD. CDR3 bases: TGTGCCACCGGACAGGGGAACTATGGCTACACCTTC. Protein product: CATGQGNYGYTF.

CDR3 sequence reads: CASSPDRLRGYTF. As DNA, the CDR3 is TGTGCCAGCTCTCCAGACAGGTTGCGGGGCTACACCTTC. The chain combines TRBV18 with TRBJ1-2; maybe TRBD1 (6 bases). The CDR3 is 13 residues long. The germline V and J ends were trimmed by 6 bases and 8 bases, with 16 bases remaining between them. Germline V lookup: CDR1 KGHSH, CDR2 LQKENI. Complete variable domain (other parts from reference TRBV18 and TRBJ1-2): NAGVMQNPRHLVRRRGQEARLRCSPMKGHSHVYWYRQLPEEGLKFMVYLQKENIIDESGMPKERFSAEFPKEGPSILRIQQVVRGDSAAYFCASSPDRLRGYTFGSGTRLTVV.

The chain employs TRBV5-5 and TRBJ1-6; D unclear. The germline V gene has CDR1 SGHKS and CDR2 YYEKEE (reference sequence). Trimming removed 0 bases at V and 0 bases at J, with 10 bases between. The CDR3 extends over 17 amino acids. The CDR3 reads CASSLEIDSSYNSPLHF. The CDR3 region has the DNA TGTGCCAGCAGCTTGGAGATTGATAGCTCCTATAATTCACCCCTCCACTTT.

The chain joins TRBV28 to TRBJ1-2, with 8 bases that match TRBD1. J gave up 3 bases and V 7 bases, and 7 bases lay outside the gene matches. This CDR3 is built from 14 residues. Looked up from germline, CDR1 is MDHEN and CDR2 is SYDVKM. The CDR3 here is CASNEPGQDYGYTF. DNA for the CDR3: TGTGCCAGCAACGAACCGGGACAGGACTATGGCTACACCTTC.

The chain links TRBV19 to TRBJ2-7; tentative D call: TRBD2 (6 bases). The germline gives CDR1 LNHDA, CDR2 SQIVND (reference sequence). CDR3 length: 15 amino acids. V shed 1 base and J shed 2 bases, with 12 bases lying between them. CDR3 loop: CASSIGGVEPYEQYF. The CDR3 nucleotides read TGTGCCAGTAGTATAGGGGGGGTGGAACCCTACGAGCAGTACTTC.

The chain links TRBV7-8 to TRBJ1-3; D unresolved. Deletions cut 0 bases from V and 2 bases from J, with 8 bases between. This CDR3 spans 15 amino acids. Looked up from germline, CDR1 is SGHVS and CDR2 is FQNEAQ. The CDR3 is CASSLARLAGNTIYF. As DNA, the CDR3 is TGTGCCAGCAGCTTAGCGAGGCTTGCTGGAAACACCATATATTTT.

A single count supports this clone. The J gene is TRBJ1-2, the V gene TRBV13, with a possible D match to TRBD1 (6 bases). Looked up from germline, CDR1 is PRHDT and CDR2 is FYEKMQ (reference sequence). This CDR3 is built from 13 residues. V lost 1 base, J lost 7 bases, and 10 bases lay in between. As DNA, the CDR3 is TGTGCCAGCAGCTTAGACAGGGTGGTTGGCTACACCTTC. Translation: CASSLDRVVGYTF.

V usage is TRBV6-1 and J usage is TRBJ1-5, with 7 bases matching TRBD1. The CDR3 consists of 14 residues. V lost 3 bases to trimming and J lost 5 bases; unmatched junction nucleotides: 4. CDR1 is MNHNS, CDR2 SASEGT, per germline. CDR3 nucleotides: TGTGCCAGCAGTGATACCAGGGGGGATCAGCCCCAGCATTTT. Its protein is CASSDTRGDQPQHF.

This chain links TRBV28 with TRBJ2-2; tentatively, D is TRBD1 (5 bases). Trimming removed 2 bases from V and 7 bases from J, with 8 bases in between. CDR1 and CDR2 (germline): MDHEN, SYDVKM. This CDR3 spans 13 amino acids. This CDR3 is CASSLKGIGELFF. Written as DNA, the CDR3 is TGTGCCAGCAGTTTAAAGGGGATCGGGGAGCTGTTTTTT.

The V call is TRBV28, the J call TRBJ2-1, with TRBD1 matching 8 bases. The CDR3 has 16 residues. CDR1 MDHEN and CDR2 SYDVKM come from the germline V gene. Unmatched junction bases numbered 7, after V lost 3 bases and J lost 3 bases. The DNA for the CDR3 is TGTGCCAGCAGTTTCCCGGACAGGGATTTCTACAATGAGCAGTTCTTC. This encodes CASSFPDRDFYNEQFF. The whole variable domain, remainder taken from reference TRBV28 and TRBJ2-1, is DVKVTQSSRYLVKRTGEKVFLECVQDMDHENMFWYRQDPGLGLRLIYFSYDVKMKEKGDIPEGYSVSREKKERFSLILESASTNQTSMYLCASSFPDRDFYNEQFFGPGTRLTVL.

This CDR3 is CASSPTDLAKNIQYF. CDR3 nucleotide sequence: TGTGCCAGCAGTCCGACTGATCTAGCCAAAAACATTCAGTACTTC. This chain connects TRBV7-9 to TRBJ2-4, with D uncertain. The CDR3 is 15 residues long. CDR1 SEHNR and CDR2 FQNEAQ come from the germline V gene (reference sequence). The V gene lost 6 bases and the J gene lost 0 bases, with 12 bases spanning the gap.

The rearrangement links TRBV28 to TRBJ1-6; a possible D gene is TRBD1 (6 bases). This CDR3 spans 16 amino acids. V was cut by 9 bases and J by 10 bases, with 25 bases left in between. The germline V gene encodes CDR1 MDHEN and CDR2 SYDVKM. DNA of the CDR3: TGTGCCAGTGAGCCCTGGGGGCAGGGAAGGGACTCACCCCTCCACTTT. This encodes CASEPWGQGRDSPLHF.

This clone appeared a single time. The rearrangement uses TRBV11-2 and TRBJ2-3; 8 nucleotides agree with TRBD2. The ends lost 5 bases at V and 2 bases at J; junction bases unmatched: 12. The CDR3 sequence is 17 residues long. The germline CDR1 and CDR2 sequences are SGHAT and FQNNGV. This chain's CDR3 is CASSPLWTGGLTDTQYF. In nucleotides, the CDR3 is TGTGCCAGCAGCCCCCTGTGGACGGGGGGGCTCACAGATACGCAGTATTTT.

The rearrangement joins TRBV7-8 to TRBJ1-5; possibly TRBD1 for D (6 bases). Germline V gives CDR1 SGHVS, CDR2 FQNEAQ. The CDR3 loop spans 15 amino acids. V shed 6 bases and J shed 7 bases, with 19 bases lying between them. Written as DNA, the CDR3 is TGTGCCAGCAGTACCCTGGGTGGGGGGGGCCAGCCCCAGCATTTT. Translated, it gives CASSTLGGGGQPQHF. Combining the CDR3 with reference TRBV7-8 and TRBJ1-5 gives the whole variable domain GAGVSQSPRYKVAKRGQDVALRCDPISGHVSLFWYQQALGQGPEFLTYFQNEAQLDKSGLPSDRFFAERPEGSVSTLKIQRTQQEDSAVYLCASSTLGGGGQPQHFGDGTRLSIL.

This chain's CDR3 is CASSPRTGDGYTF. The DNA for the CDR3 is TGTGCCAGCAGTCCCCGGACAGGGGATGGCTACACCTTC. The gene calls are TRBV12-3 or TRBV12-4 and TRBJ1-2; 9 bases map to TRBD1. The CDR3 is 13 amino acids. V dropped 5 bases and J dropped 6; count of bases not matched to a gene: 4.

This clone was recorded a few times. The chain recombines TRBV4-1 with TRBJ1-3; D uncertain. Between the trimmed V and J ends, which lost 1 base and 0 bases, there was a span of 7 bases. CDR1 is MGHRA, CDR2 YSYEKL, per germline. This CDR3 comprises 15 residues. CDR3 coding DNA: TGCGCCAGCAGCCAAGTACAAAGCTCTGGAAACACCATATATTTT. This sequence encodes CASSQVQSSGNTIYF.